Below, one TCR beta chain is given with its context. V shed 5 bases, J shed 2 bases, and the junction held 5 bases outside the gene matches. Germline V lookup: CDR1 LNHDA, CDR2 SQIVND (reference sequence). CDR3 length: 15 amino acids. Treatment here: preoperative locoregional IRX-2 cytokine immunotherapy. Preoperative locoregional IRX-2 cytokine immunotherapy was tested in the phase Ib source study. Data came from immunoSEQ multiplex PCR; TCRdb stores just in-frame clones and leaves some out. Here the sample spans approximately 28,000 clones, roughly 75% being singletons. The data were obtained in a study of preoperative IRX-2 immunotherapy in early breast cancer.

This chain joins TRBV19 and TRBJ1-2; the match to TRBD1 covers 10 bases. Material: lymph node tissue, obtained after IRX-2 immunotherapy. The TCR sequence derives from a human donor with breast cancer. The CDR3 DNA follows: TGTGCCAGTAGTGACCTGGGACAGGGGAACTATGGCTACACCTTC. Encoded protein: CASSDLGQGNYGYTF.